This T cell receptor beta chain comes out of a study of identical twins. Broader study findings: Conclusions came from cross-sectional statistical analysis, not from following the same donors.

Trimming at V came to 1 base and at J to 4 bases, leaving 4 bases not matched to a gene. This CDR3 comprises 15 residues. The germline CDR1 and CDR2 sequences are SGHAT and FQNNGV. In this sample, this clonotype turned up many times. Its antigen is not identified. The cDNA had a unique molecular identifier and a template-switch universal primer site. One entry per CDR3 protein results from TCRdb running MiXCR on the 5' RACE reads. The data contain about 240,000 distinct CDR3 sequences, about 10% of them seen just once; the ten biggest clones take up about 9%. The rearrangement uses TRBV11-2 and TRBJ2-7; 10 bases line up with TRBD2. The TCR originated in a man aged 50 to 59 in good health. The sequencing input was memory T cells sorted from blood. This CDR3 is CASSLGLAGLYEQYF. The CDR3 bases are TGTGCCAGCAGCTTAGGACTAGCGGGCCTTTACGAGCAGTACTTC.